Following are 28 T cell receptor beta chains from one sample sequenced in a study of blood T cell repertoires in COVID-19. TCRdb's copy holds only in-frame clones and misses some; the assay was immunoSEQ multiplex PCR. This repertoire shows 150,000 to 200,000 clones, 80% found once; its top ten account for around 5.9%. Sequenced: PBMCs or T cells enriched from blood (not recorded which). All receptors derive from a man aged 40-55 years who had recovered from COVID-19.

The chain uses TRBV13 and TRBJ2-2, with unresolved D. Deletions cut 5 bases from V and 9 bases from J, with 10 bases between. Germline CDR1 and CDR2: PRHDT and FYEKMQ (reference sequence). The CDR3 consists of 12 residues. The CDR3 nucleotides read TGTGCCAGCAGCCTCATAGCCCGGGAGCTGTTTTTT. It codes for CASSLIARELFF.

The chain recombines TRBV6-5 with TRBJ1-6, with D uncertain. This CDR3 has 13 amino acids. The V gene lost 0 bases and the J gene lost 15 bases, with 12 bases spanning the gap. Germline CDR1 is MNHEY and CDR2 is SVGAGI. In nucleotides, the CDR3 is TGTGCCAGCAGTTACTCCGAGGCCGTAGGCCTCCACTTT. Encoded protein: CASSYSEAVGLHF.

V and J are TRBV13 and TRBJ1-1; maybe TRBD1 (6 bases). V was cut by 5 bases and J by 4 bases, with 8 bases left in between. CDR3 length: 12 residues. In germline, CDR1 is PRHDT, CDR2 FYEKMQ (reference sequence). The CDR3 DNA sequence: TGTGCCAGCAGCCACAGGGTCACTGAAGCTTTCTTT. This sequence encodes CASSHRVTEAFF.

The V call is TRBV14, the J call TRBJ1-6; 8 nucleotides align to TRBD1. This CDR3 has 14 residues. V shed 9 bases and J 7 bases; nucleotides not matched to a gene: 8. Germline V lookup: CDR1 SGHDN, CDR2 FVKESK. DNA of the CDR3: TGTGCCAGTAGATCGGACAGGGAGAATTCACCCCTCCACTTT. Its translation: CASRSDRENSPLHF.

The rearrangement links TRBV5-4 to TRBJ2-3; D possibly corresponds to TRBD2 (6 bases). The V end lost 4 bases, the J end lost 6 bases, and 21 bases lay between the germline ends. CDR1 is SGHNT, CDR2 YYREEE, per germline (reference sequence). There are 16 residues in the CDR3. The DNA of the CDR3 is TGTGCCAGCAGCCGATCTACTAGCCCGCGAGGGGATACGCAGTATTTT. Translated, it gives CASSRSTSPRGDTQYF.

The rearrangement links TRBV10-3 to TRBJ2-7, with D unresolved. CDR1 ENHRY and CDR2 SYGVKD come from the germline V gene. V was cut by 10 bases and J by 5 bases, with 12 bases left in between. The length of the CDR3 is 11 residues. CDR3 region: CATREAHEQYV. Written as DNA, the CDR3 is TGTGCCACCCGAGAGGCCCACGAGCAGTACGTC.

The J gene is TRBJ2-1, the V gene TRBV19; D perhaps matches TRBD1 (6 bases). The germline gives CDR1 LNHDA, CDR2 SQIVND (reference sequence). The ends were cut back, 5 bases at V and 7 bases at J, with 18 bases in the middle. The CDR3 extends over 15 amino acids. CDR3 sequence reads: CASSAPGRDRNEQFF. Here the CDR3 DNA reads TGTGCCAGTAGTGCCCCAGGGAGAGACAGGAATGAGCAGTTCTTC.

V gene TRBV2 combines with J gene TRBJ1-6; no clear D. The V end was cut by 4 bases, the J end by 5 bases, with 15 bases between. The CDR3 spans 16 residues. Germline-derived CDR1 and CDR2 are SNHLY and FYNNEI. The DNA for the CDR3 is TGTGCCAGCAGTGCTAACGGAGGACGTAATAATTCACCCCTCCACTTT. It encodes CASSANGGRNNSPLHF.

The J gene is TRBJ1-5, the V gene TRBV19; perhaps TRBD1 as D (6 bases). V was clipped by 1 base and J by 0 bases, with 10 bases between them. This CDR3 contains 16 residues. The V gene's germline CDR1 is LNHDA and CDR2 SQIVND (reference sequence). CDR3 nucleotide sequence: TGTGCCAGTAGTATAGGGACAGCTTATAGCAATCAGCCCCAGCATTTT. It is translated as CASSIGTAYSNQPQHF.

The gene calls are TRBV11-2 and TRBJ2-3; 16 bases fit TRBD2. The CDR3 consists of 18 residues. The V and J ends lost 5 bases and 10 bases, in that order; junction bases with no gene match: 15. From germline, CDR1 is SGHAT and CDR2 FQNNGV. CDR3 coding DNA: TGTGCCAGCAGCCCGCGCTCGGGGACTAGCGGGGGGGCCATCCCGCAGTATTTT. Amino acids: CASSPRSGTSGGAIPQYF.

The rearrangement joins TRBV10-3 to TRBJ2-1, with TRBD1 matching over 7 bases. With V trimmed by 3 bases and J by 7 bases, 6 bases remained unmatched. The CDR3 spans 14 residues. Germline V gene sequence: CDR1 ENHRY, CDR2 SYGVKD. The CDR3 DNA reads as TGTGCCATCAGTGAAGTACAGGGGTCGAATGAGCAGTTCTTC. It translates to CAISEVQGSNEQFF.

This clone has just one count. The chain couples TRBV18 to TRBJ2-5; a weak D match, TRBD2 (6 bases). Germline V gene data show CDR1 as KGHSH and CDR2 as LQKENI. Trimming shortened V by 6 bases and J by 7 bases, and 24 bases separated the two germline ends. This CDR3 has 16 residues. The CDR3 region has the DNA TGTGCCAGCTCGCGCGGACTGGAGGGCAGGGATGGGACCCAGTACTTC. It specifies CASSRGLEGRDGTQYF.

This clone has only one observation. This chain links TRBV11-3 with TRBJ2-1; TRBD1 is a possible D gene (5 bases). With 5 bases removed from V and 7 bases from J, the gap between germline ends came to 9 bases. The CDR3 spans 12 residues. CDR1 and CDR2 from the germline V gene are SGHNT and YENEEA. Here the CDR3 reads CASSQGDNEQFF. CDR3 DNA: TGTGCCAGCAGCCAAGGGGATAATGAGCAGTTCTTC.

This clone was counted a single time. The V call is TRBV18, the J call TRBJ2-2; TRBD1 agrees at 7 bases. There are 17 residues in the CDR3. CDR1 and CDR2 (germline): KGHSH, LQKENI. Trimming cost V 1 base and J 2 bases; bases outside gene matches: 7. The CDR3: CASSPQGARANTGELFF. CDR3 DNA sequence: TGTGCCAGCTCACCACAGGGGGCGCGGGCAAACACCGGGGAGCTGTTTTTT.

The V and J genes are TRBV4-1 and TRBJ2-2; TRBD1 aligns across 9 bases. The CDR3 runs to 14 residues. Germline trimming cut 1 base from V and 6 bases from J; bases unmatched to any gene: 0. The germline V gene has CDR1 MGHRA and CDR2 YSYEKL. The CDR3 spells CASSQGQGAGELFF. The CDR3, as DNA: TGCGCCAGCAGCCAAGGACAGGGGGCCGGGGAGCTGTTTTTT.

CDR3 in amino acids: CASSYAPESYGYTF. The CDR3 DNA follows: TGTGCCAGCAGTTACGCCCCGGAGAGCTATGGCTACACCTTC. The chain employs TRBV6-6 and TRBJ1-2; D unresolved. With 2 bases removed from V and 4 bases from J, the gap between germline ends came to 11 bases. CDR1 is MNHNY and CDR2 is SVGAGI in the germline V gene (reference sequence). The CDR3 length is 14 residues.

The chain couples TRBV24-1 to TRBJ2-3; 7 bases align to TRBD1. J lost 2 bases, V lost 4 bases, and 17 bases had no gene match. CDR3 length equals 19 residues. Germline V lookup: CDR1 KGHDR, CDR2 SFDVKD. The CDR3 region has the DNA TGTGCCACCAGTGACACCGCTAGACCGAACAGGGGCCTCACAGATACGCAGTATTTT. This sequence encodes CATSDTARPNRGLTDTQYF.

The rearrangement joins TRBV4-1 to TRBJ2-3; 14 positions match TRBD2. V trimming: 3 bases; J trimming: 5 bases; junction bases outside the gene matches: 7. The CDR3 extends over 17 amino acids. Germline-derived CDR1 and CDR2 are MGHRA and YSYEKL. CDR3 bases: TGCGCCAGCAGCCACCCCAGACTAGCGGGGGGGGGAGATACGCAGTATTTT. The encoded protein is CASSHPRLAGGGDTQYF.

This clone appeared a single time. The CDR3 loop is CAWSGIAGEGTGELFF. The DNA for the CDR3 is TGTGCCTGGAGTGGCATAGCGGGGGAGGGAACCGGGGAGCTGTTTTTT. This chain connects TRBV30 to TRBJ2-2; 9 nucleotides line up with TRBD2. The CDR3 is 16 amino acids. The V segment lost 1 base and the J segment 5 bases; nucleotides outside the gene matches: 8. The germline V gene has CDR1 GTSNPN and CDR2 SVGIG (reference sequence).

The gene calls are TRBV9 and TRBJ2-5, with TRBD2 as a possible D gene (5 bases). Germline assignment: CDR1 SGDLS and CDR2 YYNGEE. This CDR3 is 14 amino acids long. The ends were cut back, 4 bases at V and 4 bases at J, with 14 bases in the middle. The DNA for the CDR3 is TGTGCCAGCAGCTCCAGAGGGATTGCAGAGACCCAGTACTTC. It yields the protein CASSSRGIAETQYF.

The chain combines TRBV7-8 with TRBJ1-4; 7 bases align to TRBD1. Per germline, CDR1 SGHVS and CDR2 FQNEAQ. The V segment lost 6 bases and the J segment 1 base; nucleotides outside the gene matches: 5. The CDR3 runs 15 residues. The CDR3 DNA is TGTGCCAGCAGACCCAGGGGGGAAACTAATGAAAAACTGTTTTTT. The encoded protein is CASRPRGETNEKLFF.

The chain is built from TRBV2 and TRBJ2-1; D is uncertain. The CDR3 sequence is 12 residues long. V lost 10 bases and J lost 9, with 16 bases in between. The V gene's germline CDR1 is SNHLY and CDR2 FYNNEI. The CDR3 sequence: CANGIKAGEQFF. The CDR3, as DNA: TGTGCCAACGGTATCAAAGCCGGTGAGCAGTTCTTC.

This chain links TRBV19 with TRBJ2-1, with a tentative D call TRBD1 (6 bases). Germline CDR1 LNHDA, CDR2 SQIVND (reference sequence). The length of the CDR3 is 14 residues. The germline V and J ends were trimmed by 1 base and 5 bases, with 9 bases remaining between them. The DNA for the CDR3 is TGTGCCAGTAGTATAGGGCACAGGGACAATGAGCAGTTCTTC. Its translation: CASSIGHRDNEQFF.

This clone was recorded a few times. This chain connects TRBV6-5 to TRBJ1-2; no reliable D call. Germline assignment: CDR1 MNHEY and CDR2 SVGAGI. V lost 7 bases to trimming and J lost 6 bases, with 21 bases between them. This CDR3 has 15 residues. The CDR3 sequence: CASKDRSGVRDGYTF. The CDR3 region has the DNA TGTGCCAGCAAAGACCGGAGCGGGGTGAGGGATGGCTACACCTTC.

This chain uses TRBV6-5 with TRBJ2-3, with a weak D call TRBD1 (6 bases). In germline, CDR1 is MNHEY, CDR2 SVGAGI. The CDR3 is 15 residues long. V was pared by 6 bases and J by 1 base, with 14 bases between. The CDR3 nucleotides read TGTGCCAGCAGCCCCAGGGGATTTGGCACAGATACGCAGTATTTT. This codes for CASSPRGFGTDTQYF.

The chain recombines TRBV5-5 with TRBJ1-2, with TRBD1 as a possible D gene (6 bases). Trimming left V 2 bases short and J 3 bases short, with 8 bases between. The CDR3 extends over 13 amino acids. Germline lookup yields CDR1 SGHKS and CDR2 YYEKEE (reference sequence). CDR3 sequence (DNA): TGTGCCAGCAGCTTTGAGGGGGACTATGGCTACACCTTC. Its protein is CASSFEGDYGYTF.

Only one count was recorded for this clone. The chain has TRBV7-2 and TRBJ1-1; a possible D gene is TRBD1 (6 bases). Germline V gives CDR1 SGHTA, CDR2 FQGNSA. The V end lost 1 base, the J end lost 5 bases, and 11 bases lay between the germline ends. The CDR3 length is 14 residues. The CDR3 nucleotides are TGTGCCAGCAGCTTAGGGGGGCTTAGGACTGAAGCTTTCTTT. Translated, it gives CASSLGGLRTEAFF.

This chain uses TRBV5-4 with TRBJ2-5, with D maybe TRBD1 (5 bases). The CDR3 covers 13 residues. Between the trimmed V and J ends, which lost 5 bases and 5 bases, there was a span of 13 bases. Germline CDR1 is SGHNT and CDR2 is YYREEE (reference sequence). The DNA for the CDR3 is TGTGCCAGCAGAAGGGGCGTTTCGGAGACCCAGTACTTC. It specifies CASRRGVSETQYF.